What follows are 25 T cell receptor beta chains derived from one specimen sequenced in a study of cytomegalovirus exposure and HLA in healthy donors. PCR primers comprised 60 Vbeta and 13 Jbeta primers. Method: immunoSEQ multiplex PCR; TCRdb's copy keeps in-frame clones and lacks some. The sample lists roughly 130,000 clones; approximately 85% were seen once. The source material was PBMCs. The receptors shown here come from a boy aged 5-17 years in good health and CMV-seronegative.

A few counts support this clone. This chain connects TRBV6-6 to TRBJ1-3, with D maybe TRBD1 (6 bases). CDR3 length: 15 amino acids. Looked up from germline, CDR1 is MNHNY and CDR2 is SVGAGI (reference sequence). Between the trimmed V and J ends, which lost 4 bases and 1 base, there was a span of 11 bases. CDR3 region: CASSSGGRSGNTIYF. CDR3 in DNA: TGTGCCAGCAGTTCTGGGGGCCGATCTGGAAACACCATATATTTT.

The chain recombines TRBV19 with TRBJ1-1, with 9 bases matching TRBD1. Germline CDR1 reads LNHDA; CDR2 reads SQIVND (reference sequence). The CDR3 consists of 14 residues. Trimming removed 6 bases from V and 2 bases from J; junction bases left unmatched: 4. CDR3 in amino acids: CASRTTGGNTEAFF. CDR3 sequence (DNA): TGTGCCAGTAGGACTACAGGGGGCAACACTGAAGCTTTCTTT.

The chain combines TRBV30 with TRBJ2-5; D is undetermined. CDR1 and CDR2 from the germline V gene are GTSNPN and SVGIG (reference sequence). The CDR3 contains 15 residues. Between the trimmed V and J ends, which lost 0 bases and 4 bases, there was a span of 15 bases. CDR3 sequence reads: CAWSVLRRQRETQYF. DNA for the CDR3: TGTGCCTGGAGTGTACTAAGGCGCCAGCGAGAGACCCAGTACTTC.

The chain links TRBV11-3 to TRBJ2-1; 11 nucleotides agree with TRBD2. The V segment lost 3 bases and the J segment 4 bases; nucleotides outside the gene matches: 2. In germline, CDR1 is SGHNT, CDR2 YENEEA. The length of the CDR3 is 15 residues. Written as DNA, the CDR3 is TGTGCCAGCAGCTTTCGACTAGCGGGGTACAATGAGCAGTTCTTC. This sequence encodes CASSFRLAGYNEQFF. Drawing the rest from reference TRBV11-3 and TRBJ2-1, the complete variable domain is EAGVVQSPRYKIIEKKQPVAFWCNPISGHNTLYWYLQNLGQGPELLIRYENEEAVDDSQLPKDRFSAERLKGVDSTLKIQPAELGDSAVYLCASSFRLAGYNEQFFGPGTRLTVL.

This sequence joins TRBV7-2 and TRBJ1-2; TRBD1 might be the D (5 bases). The germline V and J ends were trimmed by 9 bases and 0 bases, with 17 bases remaining between them. Germline lookup yields CDR1 SGHTA and CDR2 FQGNSA. This CDR3 contains 15 residues. CDR3 amino acids: CASSLGGPANYGYTF. The CDR3, as DNA: TGTGCCAGTTCCTTGGGGGGACCAGCTAACTATGGCTACACCTTC.

This clone was found once. This rearrangement joins TRBV7-2 to TRBJ2-3; D perhaps matches TRBD2 (6 bases). CDR1 and CDR2 from the germline V gene are SGHTA and FQGNSA. Trimming removed 10 bases from V and 4 bases from J, with 18 bases in between. This CDR3 is built from 14 residues. This chain's CDR3 is CATMIGGFADTQYF. Here the CDR3 DNA reads TGTGCCACTATGATTGGGGGGTTCGCAGATACGCAGTATTTT.

The CDR3 sequence is CASSQEIYGGNTEAFF. The CDR3 region has the DNA TGCGCCAGCAGCCAAGAAATCTACGGGGGGAACACTGAAGCTTTCTTT. This chain connects TRBV4-3 to TRBJ1-1, with a possible D match to TRBD1 (5 bases). Per germline, CDR1 LGHNA and CDR2 YSLEER. The CDR3 totals 16 residues. The ends were cut back, 0 bases at V and 1 base at J, with 12 bases in the middle.

This chain uses TRBV5-1 with TRBJ2-7, with 12 bases that match TRBD2. Germline assignment: CDR1 SGHRS and CDR2 YFSETQ. The junction had 13 bases not matched to a gene; V was cut back by 0 bases and J by 3 bases. This CDR3 has 19 residues. CDR3 loop: CASSLALHASGGAVYEQYF. As DNA, the CDR3 is TGCGCCAGCAGCTTGGCCCTTCATGCTAGCGGGGGGGCTGTCTACGAGCAGTACTTC.

The rearrangement uses TRBV13 and TRBJ2-4; D remains unclear. The CDR3 is 15 amino acids. Germline V gene data show CDR1 as PRHDT and CDR2 as FYEKMQ (reference sequence). V was trimmed by 4 bases and J by 0 bases, leaving 10 bases between them. Here the CDR3 reads CASSSLNLAKNIQYF. As DNA, the CDR3 is TGTGCCAGCAGCTCCCTAAACTTAGCCAAAAACATTCAGTACTTC.

This clone was seen a single time. CDR3 in DNA: TGTGCCAGCAGCCCGGGACAGGGTCGCTCTGGAAACACCATATATTTT. The encoded protein is CASSPGQGRSGNTIYF. V and J are TRBV5-4 and TRBJ1-3, with 9 bases aligning to TRBD1. Germline V gene data show CDR1 as SGHNT and CDR2 as YYREEE (reference sequence). The ends lost 4 bases at V and 0 bases at J; junction bases unmatched: 5. The CDR3 runs to 16 residues.

The chain carries TRBV11-1 and TRBJ2-3, with 8 bases that match TRBD2. Germline V gene lookup returns CDR1 SGHAT and CDR2 FQDESV (reference sequence). The CDR3 runs to 14 residues. J was trimmed by 1 base and V by 7 bases; bases with no gene match: 4. CDR3: CASTSLAGTDTQYF. The DNA of the CDR3 is TGTGCCAGCACCTCACTAGCGGGCACAGATACGCAGTATTTT.

The chain uses TRBV7-6 and TRBJ2-7; 13 bases match TRBD2. The CDR3 loop spans 15 amino acids. Germline V lookup: CDR1 SGHVS, CDR2 FNYEAQ. After removal of 5 bases from V and 6 bases from J, the junction contained 7 bases not matched to a gene. Here the CDR3 DNA reads TGTGCCAGCAGCGATCCGGGACTAGCGGGGTGCGAGCAGTACTTC. This sequence encodes CASSDPGLAGCEQYF.

V usage is TRBV7-9 and J usage is TRBJ2-7; TRBD1 matches at 7 bases. Germline V gene lookup returns CDR1 SEHNR and CDR2 FQNEAQ (reference sequence). The CDR3 runs 13 residues. J lost 2 bases, V lost 9 bases, and 7 bases had no gene match. The CDR3 nucleotides read TGTGCCAGTAACGCCGGGACAGCCTACGAGCAGTACTTC. It codes for CASNAGTAYEQYF.

The chain couples TRBV10-3 to TRBJ2-7, with 9 nucleotides matching TRBD1. This CDR3 region has 16 residues. V lost 3 bases and J lost 2; bases outside the gene matches: 8. Per germline, CDR1 ENHRY and CDR2 SYGVKD. The DNA of the CDR3 is TGTGCCATCAGTGAACTCGGGACAGGGAGGACCTACGAGCAGTACTTC. Protein product: CAISELGTGRTYEQYF.

J is TRBJ1-1 and V is TRBV19; D might be TRBD1 (5 bases). V lost 3 bases and J lost 2, with 13 bases in between. Looked up from germline, CDR1 is LNHDA and CDR2 is SQIVND (reference sequence). The length of the CDR3 is 15 residues. This CDR3 reads CASSIPTTVNTEAFF. The DNA of the CDR3 is TGTGCCAGTAGTATCCCAACGACAGTCAACACTGAAGCTTTCTTT.

V gene TRBV6-5 combines with J gene TRBJ2-1; TRBD2 matches at 12 bases. This CDR3 is 15 amino acids long. CDR1 is MNHEY, CDR2 SVGAGI, per germline. V dropped 6 bases and J dropped 8; count of bases not matched to a gene: 8. The CDR3 region is CASRLAGGLIDEQFF. CDR3 bases: TGTGCCAGCAGGCTAGCGGGGGGGCTTATAGATGAGCAGTTCTTC.

This clone came up once. This sequence joins TRBV7-2 and TRBJ2-3, with 10 bases aligning to TRBD2. Per the germline V gene, CDR1 is SGHTA and CDR2 is FQGNSA. There are 16 residues in the CDR3. V shed 4 bases, J shed 0 bases, and the junction held 4 bases outside the gene matches. The CDR3 loop reads CASSSGLAASTDTQYF. CDR3 nucleotide sequence: TGTGCCAGCAGCTCCGGACTAGCGGCTAGCACAGATACGCAGTATTTT.

The gene calls are TRBV6-1 and TRBJ2-2; 13 bases match TRBD2. The CDR3 runs to 18 residues. Trimming cost V 2 bases and J 4 bases; bases outside gene matches: 7. The V gene's germline CDR1 is MNHNS and CDR2 SASEGT. The CDR3 DNA sequence: TGTGCCAGCAGTGAAAGAGGGACTAGCGGGACCAGCACCGGGGAGCTGTTTTTT. This encodes CASSERGTSGTSTGELFF.

This sequence joins TRBV5-5 and TRBJ1-4; 7 bases align to TRBD1. The CDR3 has 15 residues. The V segment lost 0 bases and the J segment 2 bases; nucleotides outside the gene matches: 1. Germline CDR1 and CDR2: SGHKS and YYEKEE (reference sequence). The CDR3 nucleotides are TGTGCCAGCAGCTTGGTACAGGGGACTAATGAAAAACTGTTTTTT. Residues: CASSLVQGTNEKLFF.

This sequence joins TRBV4-2 and TRBJ2-1; TRBD1 agrees at 7 bases. With 0 bases clipped from V and 7 bases from J, the junction kept 0 bases outside the gene matches. The germline V gene encodes CDR1 LGHNA and CDR2 YNFKEQ. The length of the CDR3 is 13 residues. The chain's CDR3 is CASSQEDRNEQFF. In DNA, the CDR3 is TGTGCCAGCAGCCAAGAGGACAGGAATGAGCAGTTCTTC.

V is TRBV9 and J is TRBJ2-5; 15 bases agree with TRBD2. From germline, CDR1 is SGDLS and CDR2 YYNGEE. The CDR3 length is 17 residues. Trimming removed 3 bases from V and 11 bases from J; junction bases left unmatched: 14. The DNA for the CDR3 is TGTGCCAGCAGCGCCACGGGACTAGCGGGGGGCCCAGTTTCGCAGTACTTC. Translation gives CASSATGLAGGPVSQYF.

V usage is TRBV5-1 and J usage is TRBJ1-2, with D maybe TRBD1 (6 bases). The germline CDR1 and CDR2 sequences are SGHRS and YFSETQ. The CDR3 consists of 13 residues. V was trimmed by 0 bases and J by 4 bases, leaving 7 bases between them. The CDR3 DNA is TGCGCCAGCAGCTTGGAACAGGGCTATGGCTACACCTTC. Its protein product is CASSLEQGYGYTF.

This chain connects TRBV19 to TRBJ2-7; no clear D. V gave up 4 bases and J gave up 0 bases, with 7 bases separating them. Germline lookup yields CDR1 LNHDA and CDR2 SQIVND (reference sequence). CDR3 size: 13 residues. The CDR3 protein is CASSTPISYEQYF. As DNA, the CDR3 is TGTGCCAGTAGTACCCCCATCTCCTACGAGCAGTACTTC.

The genes are TRBV14 and TRBJ2-1, with TRBD2 matching over 7 bases. V gave up 1 base and J gave up 9 bases; unmatched junction bases: 9. This CDR3 is built from 15 residues. The V gene's germline CDR1 is SGHDN and CDR2 FVKESK. This CDR3 is CASSQVRGRAGEQFF. CDR3 coding DNA: TGTGCCAGCAGCCAAGTGCGGGGGAGGGCCGGTGAGCAGTTCTTC.

The CDR3 reads CASNRDREDNSPLHF. CDR3 coding DNA: TGTGCCAGTAACCGGGACAGGGAAGATAATTCACCCCTCCACTTT. This chain links TRBV10-3 with TRBJ1-6; 9 bases map to TRBD1. The CDR3 has 15 residues. Germline lookup yields CDR1 ENHRY and CDR2 SYGVKD. The ends lost 10 bases at V and 5 bases at J; junction bases unmatched: 9.